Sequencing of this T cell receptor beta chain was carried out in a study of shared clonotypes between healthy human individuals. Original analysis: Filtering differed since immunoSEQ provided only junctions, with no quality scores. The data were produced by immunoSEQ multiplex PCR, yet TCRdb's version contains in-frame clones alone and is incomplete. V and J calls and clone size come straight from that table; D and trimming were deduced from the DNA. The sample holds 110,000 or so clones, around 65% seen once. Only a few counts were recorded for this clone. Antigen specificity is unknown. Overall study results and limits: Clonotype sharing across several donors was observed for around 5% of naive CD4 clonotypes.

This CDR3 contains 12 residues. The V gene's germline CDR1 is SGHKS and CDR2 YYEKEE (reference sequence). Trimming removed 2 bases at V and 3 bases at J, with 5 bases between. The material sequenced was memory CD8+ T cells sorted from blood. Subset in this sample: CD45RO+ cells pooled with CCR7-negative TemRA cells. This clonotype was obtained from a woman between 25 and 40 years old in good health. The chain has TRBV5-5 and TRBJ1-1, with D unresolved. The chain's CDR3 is CASSFMDTEAFF. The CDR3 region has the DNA TGTGCCAGCAGCTTCATGGACACTGAAGCTTTCTTT. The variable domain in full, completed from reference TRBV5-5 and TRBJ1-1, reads DAGVTQSPTHLIKTRGQQVTLRCSPISGHKSVSWYQQVLGQGPQFIFQYYEKEERGRGNFPDRFSARQFPNYSSELNVNALLLGDSALYLCASSFMDTEAFFGQGTRLTVV.